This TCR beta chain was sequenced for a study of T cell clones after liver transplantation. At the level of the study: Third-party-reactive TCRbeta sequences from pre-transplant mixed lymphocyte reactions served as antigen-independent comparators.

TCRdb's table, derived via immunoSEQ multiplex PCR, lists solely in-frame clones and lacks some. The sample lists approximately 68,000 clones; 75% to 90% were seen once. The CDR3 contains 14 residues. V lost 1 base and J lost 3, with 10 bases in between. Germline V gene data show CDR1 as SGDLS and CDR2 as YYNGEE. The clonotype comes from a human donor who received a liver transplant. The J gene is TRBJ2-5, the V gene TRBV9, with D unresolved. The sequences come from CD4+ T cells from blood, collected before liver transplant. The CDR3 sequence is CASSVHGEKETQYF. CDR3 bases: TGTGCCAGCAGCGTACATGGGGAAAAAGAGACCCAGTACTTC.